This TCR beta chain originates from a study of tumor T cells in aggressive B-cell lymphoma (dated by TCRdb to about 2017). The library was generated by the immunoSEQ multiplex PCR assay. Drawn from immuneACCESS, this table holds only the in-frame rearrangements with V and J called that TCRdb kept. Clones are partly lost; checked studies trace under half to an unresolved V gene and leave the rest unexplained. The sample table lists just under 850 clones, about four fifths of them with a count of one. The ten largest clones represent approximately 6.2% of the sample. From its cysteine to its phenylalanine, the CDR3 spans 15 amino acids. Only the CDR3 region is kept as DNA, spanning 45 bases read in frame from base 1. From a lookup of the germline V gene (reference sequence), CDR1 and CDR2 are SGHNT and YYREEE. V is cut by 4 bases and J by 0 bases, and the space between the germline ends is 8 bases.

As regards this clone: Its binding antigen is unknown. Base qualities are missing; no much larger clone stands one base away.

The V and J segments used are TRBV5-4 and TRBJ2-6, with no reliable assignment of the D segment. The sequenced material came from tumor tissue. This sequence was found in an adult with diffuse large B cell lymphoma. The nucleotides are TGTGCCAGCAGCCTGGATAGCTCTGGGGCCAACGTCCTGACTTTC. It specifies CASSLDSSGANVLTF.